This T cell receptor beta chain was identified during a study of cytomegalovirus exposure and HLA in healthy donors. The germline V gene has CDR1 SGHDT and CDR2 YYEEEE. Trimming stripped 0 bases from V and 6 bases from J, with 14 bases between. The CDR3 extends over 15 amino acids. Primers included in the PCR were 60 Vbeta and 13 Jbeta primers. This table comes from immunoSEQ multiplex PCR, and its TCRdb copy is limited to in-frame clones, with some not included. The table includes approximately 140,000 clones, over 60% detected once. Study-wide points: Productive status was seen about 90% or about 30% of the time for most TCR beta V segments in an earlier analysis. When the data were analyzed later, several of the most significant clusters appeared to be linked to common viral pathogens.

For this clone: Antigen unknown.

The specimen sequenced was PBMCs. The chain couples TRBV5-6 to TRBJ2-3, with D possibly TRBD1 on 5 matching bases. The receptor was isolated from a woman aged 55-70 years in good health and CMV-seronegative. CDR3 nucleotide sequence: TGTGCCAGCAGCTTGGCGGCCAGGGTGGCGGATACGCAGTATTTT. This codes for CASSLAARVADTQYF. Full variable domain (missing parts from reference TRBV5-6 and TRBJ2-3): DAGVTQSPTHLIKTRGQQVTLRCSPKSGHDTVSWYQQALGQGPQFIFQYYEEEERQRGNFPDRFSGHQFPNYSSELNVNALLLGDSALYLCASSLAARVADTQYFGPGTRLTVL.